The rows below give T cell receptor beta chains drawn from one sample of a study of shared clonotypes between healthy human individuals. TCRdb's copy holds only in-frame clones and misses some; the assay was immunoSEQ multiplex PCR. The repertoire holds 2,500,000 or so clones, with roughly 92% as singletons. Sequenced sample: naive CD4+ T cells from PBMCs. The receptor set was obtained from a man in his late teens or twenties in good health. Some clones in this sample may be carry-over from other donors' samples. Each CDR3 is given with its conserved first and last residue. The D gene is left open where the match is weak. A row's size may be missing; if present it is once, few, many or a size class.

d_call | j_call | v_call | clone_size | cdr3_aa | cdr3_nt
TRBD2 | TRBJ2-5 | TRBV7-9 | NA | CASSLSASGSKETQYF | TGTGCCAGCAGCCTTTCCGCCAGCGGGAGTAAAGAGACCCAGTACTTC
TRBD1 | TRBJ2-5 | TRBV9 | NA | CASSEDRGPMETQYF | TGTGCCAGCAGCGAGGACAGGGGGCCGATGGAGACCCAGTACTTC
NA | TRBJ2-3 | TRBV5-1 | NA | CASSPEGYSTDTQYF | TGCGCCAGCAGCCCCGAAGGATACAGCACAGATACGCAGTATTTT
TRBD1 | TRBJ2-5 | TRBV5-4 | NA | CASSFRQGQETQYF | TGTGCCAGCAGCTTTCGACAGGGGCAAGAGACCCAGTACTTC
NA | TRBJ2-2 | TRBV19 | NA | CASKKRLTGELFF | TGTGCCAGTAAAAAGCGGCTTACCGGGGAGCTGTTTTTT
NA | TRBJ2-7 | TRBV15 | NA | CATSRDRNEQYF | TGTGCCACCAGCAGAGATCGGAACGAGCAGTACTTC
TRBD2 | TRBJ2-1 | TRBV5-4 | NA | CASSPATSGYYNEQFF | TGTGCCAGCAGCCCGGCGACTAGCGGTTATTACAATGAGCAGTTCTTC
NA | TRBJ2-3 | TRBV21-1 | once | CASSNVRDREKDTQYF | TGTGCCAGCAGCAATGTAAGGGACAGGGAAAAGGATACGCAGTATTTT
NA | TRBJ1-2 | TRBV19 | NA | CATSPGGNYGYTF | TGTGCCACTTCGCCTGGGGGGAACTATGGCTACACCTTC
NA | TRBJ1-4 | TRBV15 | NA | CATSRALGTGLWEKLFF | TGTGCCACCAGCAGAGCCCTGGGGACGGGGCTTTGGGAAAAACTGTTTTTT
NA | TRBJ2-7 | TRBV28 | NA | CASTPGGSAGRYEQYF | TGTGCCAGCACCCCAGGGGGGAGTGCGGGGCGCTACGAGCAGTACTTC
NA | TRBJ2-3 | TRBV7-3 | NA | CASSLYGFTDTQYF | TGTGCCAGCAGCTTATACGGGTTCACAGATACGCAGTATTTT
NA | TRBJ2-2 | TRBV25-1 | NA | CASSTLARGSGELFF | TGTGCCAGCAGCACCCTAGCCAGGGGTTCCGGGGAGCTGTTTTTT
TRBD1 | TRBJ1-2 | TRBV2 | NA | CASSLQGPSYGYTF | TGTGCCAGCAGTCTACAGGGGCCCTCTTATGGCTACACCTTC
TRBD1 | TRBJ2-7 | TRBV5-1 | NA | CASRFGTAYEQYF | TGCGCCAGCAGATTCGGGACAGCCTACGAGCAGTACTTC
TRBD1 | TRBJ1-2 | TRBV19 | NA | CASSIGTGNYGYTF | TGTGCCAGTAGTATAGGGACAGGGAACTATGGCTACACCTTC
NA | TRBJ1-1 | TRBV5-1 | NA | CASSSRTAITTEAFF | TGCGCCAGCAGCTCTAGGACAGCCATCACCACTGAAGCTTTCTTT
NA | TRBJ1-2 | TRBV6-1 | NA | CASSPREGIYGYTF | TGTGCCAGCAGCCCTCGCGAGGGGATCTATGGCTACACCTTC
NA | TRBJ2-7 | TRBV11-2 | NA | CASSLRTESYEQYF | TGTGCCAGCAGCTTAAGGACAGAGAGCTACGAGCAGTACTTC
NA | TRBJ1-5 | TRBV2 | once | CASSATSLNQPQHF | TGTGCCAGCAGTGCGACATCCTTGAATCAGCCCCAGCATTTT
NA | TRBJ1-5 | TRBV7-9 | NA | CASSPLPNQPQHF | TGTGCCAGCAGCCCCCTGCCCAATCAGCCTCAGCATTTT
NA | TRBJ1-4 | TRBV28 | NA | CASSDNREPDEKLFF | TGTGCCAGCAGTGACAACAGGGAGCCAGATGAAAAACTGTTTTTT
NA | TRBJ2-5 | TRBV28 | NA | CASRLDLTQYF | TGTGCCAGCAGACTTGACCTTACCCAGTACTTC
NA | TRBJ1-5 | TRBV4-1 | NA | CASSQEAGNQPQHF | TGCGCCAGCAGCCAAGAGGCAGGAAATCAGCCCCAGCATTTT
NA | TRBJ1-1 | TRBV30 | few | CAWSAQPVVFF | TGTGCCTGGAGTGCCCAACCGGTCGTATTCTTT
NA | TRBJ2-7 | TRBV7-2 | once | CASSSEPGQWQYF | TGTGCCAGCAGCTCCGAACCCGGACAGTGGCAGTACTTC
NA | TRBJ1-3 | TRBV10-3 | NA | CAISESRGSGNTIYF | TGTGCCATCAGTGAGTCTAGGGGCTCTGGAAACACCATATATTTT
NA | TRBJ1-1 | TRBV5-1 | NA | CASSLGRSGNTEAFF | TGCGCCAGCAGCTTGGGTAGGTCCGGGAACACTGAAGCTTTCTTT
NA | TRBJ1-1 | TRBV18 | NA | CASSMGRPENTEAFF | TGTGCCAGCTCGATGGGACGGCCAGAGAACACTGAAGCTTTCTTT
NA | TRBJ2-7 | TRBV5-1 | few | CASSLVRGTQISSYEQYF | TGCGCCAGCAGCTTGGTACGAGGGACCCAAATTTCTTCCTACGAGCAGTACTTC
NA | TRBJ1-5 | TRBV6-5 | NA | CASSRREDGAQHF | TGTGCCAGCAGCCGCCGGGAGGACGGGGCCCAGCATTTT
NA | TRBJ2-5 | TRBV12-5 | NA | CASGLSGEETQYF | TGTGCTAGTGGATTATCGGGAGAAGAGACCCAGTACTTC